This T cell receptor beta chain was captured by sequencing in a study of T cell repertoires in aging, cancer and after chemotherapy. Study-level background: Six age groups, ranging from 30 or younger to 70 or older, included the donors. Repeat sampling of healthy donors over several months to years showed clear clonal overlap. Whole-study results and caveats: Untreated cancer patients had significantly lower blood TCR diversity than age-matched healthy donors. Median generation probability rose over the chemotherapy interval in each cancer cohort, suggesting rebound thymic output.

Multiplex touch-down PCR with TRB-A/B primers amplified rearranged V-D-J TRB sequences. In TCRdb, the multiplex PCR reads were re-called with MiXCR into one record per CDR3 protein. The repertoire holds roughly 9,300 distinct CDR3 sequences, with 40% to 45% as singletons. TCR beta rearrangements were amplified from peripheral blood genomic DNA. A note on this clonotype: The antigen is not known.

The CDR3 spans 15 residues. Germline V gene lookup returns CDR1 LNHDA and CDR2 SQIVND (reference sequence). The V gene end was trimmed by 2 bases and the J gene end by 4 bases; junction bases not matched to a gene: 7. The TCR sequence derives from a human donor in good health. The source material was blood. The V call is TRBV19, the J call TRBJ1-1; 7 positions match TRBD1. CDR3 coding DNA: TGTGCCAGTAGTATAACAGGGGATAGGAGCACTGAAGCTTTCTTT. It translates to CASSITGDRSTEAFF.